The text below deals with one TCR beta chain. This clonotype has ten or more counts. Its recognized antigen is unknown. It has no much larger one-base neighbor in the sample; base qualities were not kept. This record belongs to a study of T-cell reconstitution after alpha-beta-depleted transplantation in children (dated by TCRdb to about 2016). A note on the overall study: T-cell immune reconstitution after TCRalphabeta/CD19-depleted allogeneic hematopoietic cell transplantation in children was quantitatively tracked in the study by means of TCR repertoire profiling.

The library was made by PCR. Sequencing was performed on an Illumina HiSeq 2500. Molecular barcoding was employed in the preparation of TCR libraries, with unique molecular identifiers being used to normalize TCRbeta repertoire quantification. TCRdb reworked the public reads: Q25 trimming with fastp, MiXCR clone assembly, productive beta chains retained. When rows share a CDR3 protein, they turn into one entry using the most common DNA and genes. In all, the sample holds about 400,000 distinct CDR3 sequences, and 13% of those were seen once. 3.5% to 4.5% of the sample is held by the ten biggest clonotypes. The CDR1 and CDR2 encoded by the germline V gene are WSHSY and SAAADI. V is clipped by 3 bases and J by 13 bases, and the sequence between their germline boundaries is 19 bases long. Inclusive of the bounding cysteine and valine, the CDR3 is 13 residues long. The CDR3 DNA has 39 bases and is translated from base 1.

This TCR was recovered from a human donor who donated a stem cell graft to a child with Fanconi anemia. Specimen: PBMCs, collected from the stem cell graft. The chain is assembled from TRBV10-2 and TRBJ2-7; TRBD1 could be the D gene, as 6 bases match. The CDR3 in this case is CASSDISRQVGYV. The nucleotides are TGCGCCAGCAGTGATATTTCGAGACAGGTGGGATACGTC.